This paragraph covers one T cell receptor (beta chain) sequence. The repertoire was sequenced with immunoSEQ multiplex PCR; TCRdb's copy has only in-frame clones and lacks some. The sample holds about 59,000 clones, nearly 95% seen once. These data belong to a study of T cell changes during pregnancy in multiple sclerosis. This CDR3 has 14 residues. Germline V CDR1 and CDR2: MDHEN, SYDVKM. Trimming took 7 bases from V and 1 from J, leaving 11 bases between them. Sequencing was performed on CD8+ T cells from peripheral blood mononuclear cells, taken in the third trimester of pregnancy. The V gene is TRBV28, the J gene TRBJ1-3; D unresolved. The source of this sequence is a female donor with multiple sclerosis, enrolled in a pregnancy study. CDR3 in DNA: TGTGCCAGCACTTGGGCAGGTTCTGGAAACACCATATATTTT. Residues: CASTWAGSGNTIYF.